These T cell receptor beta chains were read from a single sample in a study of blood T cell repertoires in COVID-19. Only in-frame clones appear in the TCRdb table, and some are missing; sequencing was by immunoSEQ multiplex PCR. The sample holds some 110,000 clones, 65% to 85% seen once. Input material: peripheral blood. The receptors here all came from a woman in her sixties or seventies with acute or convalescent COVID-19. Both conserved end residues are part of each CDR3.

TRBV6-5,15,CASSPLLGGVSEAFF
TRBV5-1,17,CASSLGGQGALAAGYTF
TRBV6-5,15,CASTADRRRNQPQHF
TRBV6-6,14,CASSPGFSNQPQHF
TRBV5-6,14,CASSFDRSNTEAFF
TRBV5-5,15,CASSFRLAGIYEQFF
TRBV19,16,CASSIMAGGSYNEQFF
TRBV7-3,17,CASSLRKPGQGGNEQFF
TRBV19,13,CASSRQGNYGYTF
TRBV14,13,CASSQNRNTEAFF
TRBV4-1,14,CASSRGESSYEQYF
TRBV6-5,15,CASSYSGGSRYGYTF
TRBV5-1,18,CASSLVYSGSYSTDTQYF
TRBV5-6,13,CASSRGQYYEQYF
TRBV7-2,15,CASSPTGELNYGYTF
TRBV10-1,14,CASSEAGGTGELFF
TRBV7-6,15,CASSATGLGGNTIYF
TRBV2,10,CASMGVTLHF
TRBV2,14,CASSEAQGYEKLFF
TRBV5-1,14,CASRRAGGTDTQYF
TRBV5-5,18,CASSDGTGGLGTNEKLFF
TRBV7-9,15,CASSPPGTGGNEQYF
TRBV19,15,CASSILRRGANVLTF
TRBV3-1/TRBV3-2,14,CASSRDRGDQPQHF
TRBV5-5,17,CASSPSFRTTGGYEQYF
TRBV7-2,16,CASSPQPGLAHYEQYF
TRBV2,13,CASSVGTSNEQFF
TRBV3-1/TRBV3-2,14,CASSPKLAGGTQYF
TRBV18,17,CASSQNWDTHSTDTQYF
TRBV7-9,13,CASSDIGGAGYTF
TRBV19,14,CASSNQATNEKLFF
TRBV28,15,CASSPRTGGRNGYTF
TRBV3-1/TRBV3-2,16,CASSQDNFRAPYGYTF
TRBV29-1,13,CSVDKGFTGELFF
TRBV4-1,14,CASSQIEGQNEQFF
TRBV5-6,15,CASSGTGVSSYEQYF
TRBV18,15,CASSSSGQESYGYTF
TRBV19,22,CASSIGLGEGFFRRSYNSPLHF
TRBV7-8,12,CASSSAGNTIYF
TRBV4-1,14,CASKPPSGYNEQFF
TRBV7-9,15,CASSLATRDNTEAFF
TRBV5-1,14,CASSFTGNTGELFF
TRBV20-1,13,CSASRLAGYEQYF
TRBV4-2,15,CASSQDGPATEGYTF
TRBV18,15,CASSPGQGARETQYF
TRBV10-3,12,CAISESQGGYTF
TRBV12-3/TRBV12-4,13,CASRTGGARGYTF
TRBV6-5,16,CASSYSQTGAYEKLFF
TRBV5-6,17,CASSLRTDPWATPEAFF
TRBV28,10,CASRDSEAFF
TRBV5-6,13,CASSLNLFYEQYF
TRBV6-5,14,CASSSGSVGNTIYF
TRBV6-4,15,CASRDGQKNTGELFF
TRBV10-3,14,CAITGGSGANVLTF
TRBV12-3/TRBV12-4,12,CASSRGSYEQYF
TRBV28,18,CASSEDPRWTSGSDTQYF
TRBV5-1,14,CASSLFRDTGELFF